The clone carrying this T cell receptor beta chain was observed a few times. Sequencing was performed with immunoSEQ multiplex PCR; in TCRdb, only in-frame clones are kept and a portion is missing. The sample shows 50,000 to 60,000 clones, 85% to 90% of them seen only once. This record comes from a study of blood T cell repertoires in COVID-19. Study-level background: Sources were T cells, B-cell-depleted T cells, or PBMCs; the material itself was cDNA or gDNA.

V lost 6 bases, J lost 9 bases, and 7 bases stayed unmatched. The CDR3 length is 13 residues. Germline CDR1 reads SGDLS; CDR2 reads YYNGEE. This sequence originates from a human donor in a cohort sampled during active COVID-19. This chain links TRBV9 with TRBJ2-3; 10 bases match TRBD2. The sample was peripheral blood. CDR3 residues: CASTPQRGGTQYF. CDR3 bases: TGTGCCAGCACCCCCCAGCGGGGGGGGACGCAGTATTTT. Together with reference TRBV9 and TRBJ2-3, the CDR3 gives the full variable domain: DSGVTQTPKHLITATGQRVTLRCSPRSGDLSVYWYQQSLDQGLQFLIQYYNGEERAKGNILERFSAQQFPDLHSELNLSSLELGDSALYFCASTPQRGGTQYFGPGTRLTVL.